The present entry profiles one TCR beta chain with its context. CDR1 and CDR2 (germline): WSHSY, SAAADI. V gave up 5 bases and J gave up 9 bases; unmatched junction bases: 14. The CDR3 is 16 amino acids. This record comes from a study of shared clonotypes between healthy human individuals. The data were produced by immunoSEQ multiplex PCR, yet TCRdb's version contains in-frame clones alone and is incomplete. The repertoire includes 300,000 to 400,000 clones, less than 85% of them detected once, and approximately 10% sits in the top ten. The chain combines TRBV10-2 with TRBJ2-1; 9 positions match TRBD2. Sequences were obtained from memory CD4+ T cells sorted from blood. Subset of the sample: CD45RA-negative fraction. This sequence was found in a man in his thirties or forties in good health. CDR3 nucleotides: TGCGCCAGCAGTTTTCGGTTGGCGGGAGGGCCCTTTGAGCAGTTCTTC. The encoded protein is CASSFRLAGGPFEQFF.